The 29 T cell receptor beta chains below were found in one sample sequenced in a study of cytomegalovirus exposure and HLA in healthy donors. The PCR used 60 Vbeta and 13 Jbeta primers. TCRdb's table, derived via immunoSEQ multiplex PCR, lists solely in-frame clones and lacks some. The profile covers fewer than 120,000 clones, with 76% appearing a single time and about an eighth taken by the ten largest. The sample was PBMCs. These receptors all come from a man aged 30 to 45 in good health and CMV-seropositive.

This rearrangement joins TRBV2 to TRBJ1-4; TRBD1 matches 9 bases. In germline, CDR1 is SNHLY, CDR2 FYNNEI. CDR3 size: 15 residues. After removal of 4 bases from V and 5 bases from J, the junction contained 5 bases not matched to a gene. In DNA form, the CDR3 reads TGTGCCAGCAGTGGGGACAGGGTGGGAAATGAAAAACTGTTTTTT. This gives the protein CASSGDRVGNEKLFF.

V usage is TRBV27 and J usage is TRBJ2-5; 8 nucleotides match TRBD1. This CDR3 has 16 amino acids. Germline-derived CDR1 and CDR2 are MNHEY and SMNVEV (reference sequence). Trimming cost V 6 bases and J 4 bases; bases outside gene matches: 13. In nucleotides, the CDR3 is TGTGCCAGCAGCTCCCCTCCTGGACAGGGTGGAGAGACCCAGTACTTC. This encodes CASSSPPGQGGETQYF.

The V gene is TRBV9, the J gene TRBJ2-1, with 9 positions matching TRBD2. The CDR3 spans 20 residues. Germline V CDR1 and CDR2: SGDLS, YYNGEE. The J segment lost 0 bases and the V segment lost 4 bases, leaving 17 bases of the junction unmatched. The CDR3 loop reads CASSPRGWRLAGLSYNEQFF. The DNA of the CDR3 is TGTGCCAGCAGCCCCAGGGGTTGGAGGCTAGCGGGGCTCTCCTACAATGAGCAGTTCTTC.

The rearrangement joins TRBV5-5 to TRBJ2-7; 8 positions agree with TRBD2. The trim removed 0 bases at V and 9 bases at J, leaving 11 bases unmatched. The CDR3 spans 15 residues. Germline CDR1 and CDR2: SGHKS and YYEKEE (reference sequence). The CDR3: CASSLAKHGRVRQYF. CDR3 sequence (DNA): TGTGCCAGCAGCTTGGCGAAGCACGGGAGGGTACGGCAGTACTTC.

The genes are TRBV5-5 and TRBJ2-2, with TRBD2 identical over 7 bases. This CDR3 is built from 17 residues. Per the germline V gene, CDR1 is SGHKS and CDR2 is YYEKEE (reference sequence). The V gene end was trimmed by 4 bases and the J gene end by 5 bases; junction bases not matched to a gene: 14. CDR3 coding DNA: TGTGCCAGCAGCATGGTACCGAGCGGGAAGAGGACCGGGGAGCTGTTTTTT. Its translation is CASSMVPSGKRTGELFF.

This sequence joins TRBV5-6 and TRBJ1-2; D unresolved. Germline values: CDR1 SGHDT, CDR2 YYEEEE. This CDR3 contains 15 residues. V was pared by 5 bases and J by 1 base, with 15 bases between. Here the CDR3 DNA reads TGTGCCAGCAGGCACGAGCGGGTCCTTAACTATGGCTACACCTTC. The encoded protein is CASRHERVLNYGYTF.

The chain employs TRBV2 and TRBJ1-3; 7 nucleotides line up with TRBD1. The CDR3 has 16 residues. The germline CDR1 and CDR2 sequences are SNHLY and FYNNEI. The V gene end was trimmed by 1 base and the J gene end by 4 bases; junction bases not matched to a gene: 7. CDR3 amino acids: CASSEEGASRGNTIYF. Here the CDR3 DNA reads TGTGCCAGCAGTGAAGAGGGGGCCTCGCGGGGAAACACCATATATTTT.

The chain recombines TRBV4-1 with TRBJ2-7; possible D gene TRBD1, 6 bases. This CDR3 spans 15 amino acids. The ends were cut back, 1 base at V and 5 bases at J, with 15 bases in the middle. CDR1 MGHRA and CDR2 YSYEKL come from the germline V gene. CDR3 DNA: TGCGCCAGCAGCCAAGGATGGGGACACCGGAACGAGCAGTACTTC. This codes for CASSQGWGHRNEQYF.

The rearrangement joins TRBV6-1 to TRBJ2-7; 7 bases are shared with TRBD1. CDR3 length: 15 residues. The J segment lost 3 bases and the V segment lost 6 bases, leaving 11 bases of the junction unmatched. Germline-derived CDR1 and CDR2 are MNHNS and SASEGT. CDR3 DNA sequence: TGTGCCAGCAGCACCGGGACAGTGTTAGGCTACGAGCAGTACTTC. Its protein is CASSTGTVLGYEQYF.

The chain is built from TRBV6-5 and TRBJ2-1; D possibly corresponds to TRBD1 (6 bases). V was clipped by 6 bases and J by 0 bases, with 12 bases between them. The CDR3 runs to 15 residues. Germline CDR1 MNHEY, CDR2 SVGAGI. Here the CDR3 DNA reads TGTGCCAGCAGCGCAACAGGGCGCTCCTACAATGAGCAGTTCTTC. Translated, it gives CASSATGRSYNEQFF.

This rearrangement joins TRBV5-4 to TRBJ2-7; 9 positions agree with TRBD1. The CDR3 is made up of 13 amino acids. Trimming removed 7 bases from V and 5 bases from J; junction bases left unmatched: 7. Germline V gene data show CDR1 as SGHNT and CDR2 as YYREEE (reference sequence). The CDR3 loop is CASLDRGRNEQYF. DNA of the CDR3: TGTGCCAGCTTGGACAGGGGTAGGAACGAGCAGTACTTC.

CDR3: CASSRGGSVTNEKLFF. The CDR3 nucleotides read TGCGCCAGCAGCCGGGGGGGGTCGGTAACTAATGAAAAACTGTTTTTT. This chain connects TRBV4-1 to TRBJ1-4, with D possibly matching TRBD1 (5 bases). V dropped 4 bases and J dropped 1 base, with 13 bases sitting between them. Germline CDR1 is MGHRA and CDR2 is YSYEKL. The CDR3 runs 16 residues.

This clone is a singleton in its sample. This sequence joins TRBV27 and TRBJ2-1; the match to TRBD2 covers 9 bases. Germline CDR1 MNHEY, CDR2 SMNVEV (reference sequence). The CDR3 is 15 amino acids. Unmatched junction bases numbered 7, after V lost 2 bases and J lost 8 bases. CDR3 sequence (DNA): TGTGCCAGCAGTTTAGCGGGGGGGCCGTGGTATGAGCAGTTCTTC. This gives the protein CASSLAGGPWYEQFF.

This chain links TRBV27 with TRBJ2-2, with TRBD1 as a possible D gene (6 bases). CDR3 length: 14 amino acids. Germline values: CDR1 MNHEY, CDR2 SMNVEV (reference sequence). The V and J ends lost 3 bases and 6 bases respectively, with 11 bases between them. This CDR3 is CASSFDRRSGELFF. CDR3 coding DNA: TGTGCCAGCAGTTTTGACAGGAGATCCGGGGAGCTGTTTTTT.

V and J are TRBV28 and TRBJ1-1; TRBD1 might be the D (6 bases). The germline gives CDR1 MDHEN, CDR2 SYDVKM. This CDR3 is 14 amino acids long. V was pared by 5 bases and J by 0 bases, with 10 bases between. As DNA, the CDR3 is TGTGCCAGCAGTGCCGGGACACTGAACACTGAAGCTTTCTTT. Amino acids: CASSAGTLNTEAFF.

The chain links TRBV29-1 to TRBJ2-2; no clear D. Germline values: CDR1 SQVTM, CDR2 ANQGSEA. The CDR3 totals 17 residues. Trimming left V 0 bases short and J 6 bases short, with 20 bases between. DNA for the CDR3: TGCAGCGTTGAAGATCCAAACTTCGAAAATTCGGCCGGGGAGCTGTTTTTT. Its translation: CSVEDPNFENSAGELFF.

The count of this clone is one. This rearrangement joins TRBV4-1 to TRBJ2-5; 8 bases agree with TRBD1. Trimming removed 1 base from V and 11 bases from J; junction bases left unmatched: 12. This CDR3 has 15 residues. CDR1 MGHRA and CDR2 YSYEKL come from the germline V gene. The CDR3 region has the DNA TGCGCCAGCAGCCAAGTGGCAGGGGGCTCGTGGGAGCAGTACTTC. Residues: CASSQVAGGSWEQYF.

The chain joins TRBV30 to TRBJ1-1; 8 bases line up with TRBD1. This CDR3 is built from 12 residues. Losses at the gene ends were 6 bases for V and 2 bases for J; bases not matched to a gene: 2. Per germline, CDR1 GTSNPN and CDR2 SVGIG (reference sequence). The CDR3 protein is CACDRGNTEAFF. In DNA, the CDR3 is TGTGCCTGTGACAGGGGAAACACTGAAGCTTTCTTT.

The chain couples TRBV5-1 to TRBJ1-1, with a tentative D call TRBD1 (5 bases). The CDR3 contains 17 residues. Trimming took 3 bases from V and 4 from J, leaving 22 bases between them. Germline V gene sequence: CDR1 SGHRS, CDR2 YFSETQ. The CDR3 loop reads CASSSEVIGVTGTEAFF. CDR3 in DNA: TGCGCCAGCAGCTCAGAGGTTATAGGGGTTACGGGCACTGAAGCTTTCTTT. Based on the CDR3 plus reference TRBV5-1 and TRBJ1-1, the full variable domain is KAGVTQTPRYLIKTRGQQVTLSCSPISGHRSVSWYQQTPGQGLQFLFEYFSETQRNKGNFPGRFSGRQFSNSRSEMNVSTLELGDSALYLCASSSEVIGVTGTEAFFGQGTRLTVV.

The genes are TRBV7-2 and TRBJ1-1; 7 nucleotides agree with TRBD1. V lost 6 bases, J lost 7 bases, and 5 bases stayed unmatched. The CDR3 consists of 12 residues. The V gene's germline CDR1 is SGHTA and CDR2 FQGNSA. The CDR3 DNA follows: TGTGCCAGCAGTGGGACAGTCGGTGAAGCTTTCTTT. Its translation is CASSGTVGEAFF.

CDR3 amino acids: CASTEGTGTDTQYF. The DNA for the CDR3 is TGTGCCAGCACCGAAGGGACTGGCACAGATACGCAGTATTTT. The chain joins TRBV27 to TRBJ2-3, with D perhaps TRBD2 (6 bases). The germline V and J ends were trimmed by 7 bases and 1 base, with 12 bases remaining between them. The CDR3 runs 14 residues. The germline CDR1 and CDR2 sequences are MNHEY and SMNVEV (reference sequence).

This clone appeared a few times. The CDR3 DNA follows: TGTGCCAGCAGCCCCCCGGGGGGGGGCCTTTACGAGCAGTACTTC. This translates into CASSPPGGGLYEQYF. The chain joins TRBV9 to TRBJ2-7, with 8 positions matching TRBD2. The CDR3 extends over 15 amino acids. Germline loops: CDR1 SGDLS, CDR2 YYNGEE. V gave up 4 bases and J gave up 4 bases; unmatched junction bases: 10.

This chain links TRBV15 with TRBJ2-3; no firm D call. This CDR3 has 12 amino acids. Trimming removed 2 bases at V and 3 bases at J, with 3 bases between. The V gene's germline CDR1 is LNHNV and CDR2 YYDKDF (reference sequence). CDR3 protein: CATSRPTDTQYF. CDR3 DNA sequence: TGTGCCACCAGCAGACCTACAGATACGCAGTATTTT.

The chain couples TRBV5-5 to TRBJ1-5; 11 positions agree with TRBD1. Germline CDR1 is SGHKS and CDR2 is YYEKEE (reference sequence). V lost 3 bases, J lost 9 bases, and 11 bases stayed unmatched. This CDR3 has 16 residues. The CDR3 spells CASSWTGGRGNTPQHF. As DNA, the CDR3 is TGTGCCAGCAGCTGGACAGGGGGCAGGGGAAATACGCCCCAGCATTTT.

The chain combines TRBV28 with TRBJ2-6; 8 nucleotides agree with TRBD1. CDR1 MDHEN and CDR2 SYDVKM come from the germline V gene. With 6 bases clipped from V and 0 bases from J, the junction kept 4 bases outside the gene matches. The CDR3 has 16 amino acids. DNA for the CDR3: TGTGCCAGCAGCAGGGGGCTTTCCTCTGGGGCCAACGTCCTGACTTTC. It yields the protein CASSRGLSSGANVLTF.

The chain combines TRBV9 with TRBJ1-2, with D perhaps matching TRBD1 (6 bases). Germline V gives CDR1 SGDLS, CDR2 YYNGEE. Trimming pared 4 bases from V and 3 bases from J, leaving 13 bases between. This CDR3 has 14 amino acids. CDR3 sequence reads: CASSLTHRDYGYTF. CDR3 nucleotide sequence: TGTGCCAGCAGCCTAACCCACAGGGACTATGGCTACACCTTC.

This sequence joins TRBV6-5 and TRBJ2-6; weak D call: TRBD1 (6 bases). This CDR3 is 14 amino acids long. The V end was cut by 5 bases, the J end by 3 bases, with 8 bases between. CDR1 and CDR2 from the germline V gene are MNHEY and SVGAGI. DNA for the CDR3: TGTGCCAGCAGTACAGGGTTTGGGGCCAACGTCCTGACTTTC. Its protein is CASSTGFGANVLTF.

The CDR3 region has the DNA TGTGCCAGCAGTCGACTAGCGGGGGTTGGTGAGACCCAGTACTTC. Translation gives CASSRLAGVGETQYF. The rearrangement uses TRBV7-9 and TRBJ2-5; 12 bases map to TRBD2. The germline V gene has CDR1 SEHNR and CDR2 FQNEAQ (reference sequence). The CDR3 runs 15 residues. Trimming took 6 bases from V and 5 from J; bases not matched to a gene: 7.

The chain has TRBV4-3 and TRBJ2-5; D may be TRBD1 (6 bases). Germline lookup yields CDR1 LGHNA and CDR2 YSLEER. The V end lost 4 bases, the J end lost 2 bases, and 11 bases lay between the germline ends. The CDR3 sequence is 14 residues long. CDR3 bases: TGCGCCAGCAGCCCGTGGGACATTCAAGAGACCCAGTACTTC. The encoded protein is CASSPWDIQETQYF.